The rows below give T cell receptor beta chains drawn from one sample of a study of cytomegalovirus exposure and HLA in healthy donors. Generated by immunoSEQ multiplex PCR, the TCRdb table keeps only in-frame clones and is missing some. The sample consists of around 76,000 clones, 78% of them appearing once. Sequencing was carried out using PBMCs. Source of these receptors: a man in his forties or fifties in good health and CMV-seronegative. The CDR3 runs from the conserved cysteine through the conserved F or W. Fields, in order: V gene, J gene, clone size, D gene, CDR3 DNA, CDR3 protein. The D gene is left open where the match is weak. Some rows mark clone size as missing; the rest say once, few, many or name a class of expanded clone.

V: TRBV4-1; J: TRBJ2-2; size: NA; D: TRBD1; DNA: TGCGCCAGCAGCCAACAGCTTACAGGGGACGCCACCGGGGAGCTGTTTTTT; CDR3: CASSQQLTGDATGELFF
V: TRBV7-2; J: TRBJ2-7; size: NA; D: TRBD1; DNA: TGTGCCAGCACCAACCCAGACAGGGCAAACGAGCAGTACTTC; CDR3: CASTNPDRANEQYF
V: TRBV19; J: TRBJ1-1; size: once; D: NA; DNA: TGTGCCAGTAGTATAGTTCCAGCCGCGGGCACTGAAGCTTTCTTT; CDR3: CASSIVPAAGTEAFF
V: TRBV27; J: TRBJ2-3; size: NA; D: NA; DNA: TGTGCCAGCAGTCACCTCGACAGGTTGTCGGTCGATACGCAGTATTTT; CDR3: CASSHLDRLSVDTQYF
V: TRBV18; J: TRBJ1-1; size: NA; D: TRBD1; DNA: TGTGCCAGCTCGTCAGACAGGGGGGGAACACCTGAAGCTTTCTTT; CDR3: CASSSDRGGTPEAFF
V: TRBV5-1; J: TRBJ1-4; size: once; D: NA; DNA: TGCGCCAGCAGCTTTGGGGAGGGGGTGTCAAACTTAAATGAAAAACTGTTTTTT; CDR3: CASSFGEGVSNLNEKLFF
V: TRBV7-9; J: TRBJ2-7; size: NA; D: TRBD2; DNA: TGTTCCAGCAGCCCAAGGGAAAGGACTAGCGGGAAGGATGAGCAGTACTTC; CDR3: CSSSPRERTSGKDEQYF
V: TRBV7-2; J: TRBJ2-3; size: NA; D: NA; DNA: TGTGCCAGCAGCTTAGCCCGCTACGATACGCAGTATTTT; CDR3: CASSLARYDTQYF
V: TRBV15; J: TRBJ1-2; size: NA; D: NA; DNA: TGTGCCACCAGCAGAGAGCCAAGGACTTCTGGCTACACCTTC; CDR3: CATSREPRTSGYTF
V: TRBV7-8; J: TRBJ2-5; size: few; D: NA; DNA: TGTGCCAGCAGCAAGTTGGGGGCTGTTTCGGAGACCCAGTACTTC; CDR3: CASSKLGAVSETQYF
V: TRBV5-5; J: TRBJ2-1; size: NA; D: NA; DNA: TGTGCCAGCAGCTTGGCCACCGGTGGGGGCCACAATGAGCAGTTCTTC; CDR3: CASSLATGGGHNEQFF
V: TRBV19; J: TRBJ2-5; size: NA; D: TRBD1; DNA: TGTGCCAGTAGTTCCTTACAGGGGGGCCTCAAAGAGACCCAGTACTTC; CDR3: CASSSLQGGLKETQYF
V: TRBV5-6; J: TRBJ1-3; size: NA; D: NA; DNA: TGTGCCAGCAGCTTGGCGACACAGGCTGGAAACACCATATATTTT; CDR3: CASSLATQAGNTIYF
V: TRBV6-5; J: TRBJ2-7; size: NA; D: NA; DNA: TGTGCCAGCAGTTGGGCTTATTCCTACGAGCAGTACTTC; CDR3: CASSWAYSYEQYF
V: TRBV2; J: TRBJ1-2; size: NA; D: TRBD1; DNA: TGTGCCAGCAGGAAGTACAGGGGGCCGAGCTATGGCTACACCTTC; CDR3: CASRKYRGPSYGYTF
V: TRBV7-3; J: TRBJ2-2; size: few; D: TRBD1; DNA: TGTGCCAGCAGCTCTCGGACAGGGGGCTACACCGGGGAGCTGTTTTTT; CDR3: CASSSRTGGYTGELFF
V: TRBV5-1; J: TRBJ2-5; size: NA; D: TRBD2; DNA: TGCGCCAGCAGCTTGGAAGTAGCGGGAGGGCAAGAGACCCAGTACTTC; CDR3: CASSLEVAGGQETQYF
V: TRBV7-9; J: TRBJ1-1; size: NA; D: NA; DNA: TGTGCCAGCACTTTGGGGGGGCCGAACACTGAAGCTTTCTTT; CDR3: CASTLGGPNTEAFF
V: TRBV13; J: TRBJ2-4; size: once; D: NA; DNA: TGTGCCAGCAGCCTACAGGGAGCTTCCTTTAGCATTCAGTACTTC; CDR3: CASSLQGASFSIQYF
V: TRBV18; J: TRBJ2-7; size: NA; D: TRBD1; DNA: TGTGCCAGCTCTCTTGGGACAGGTAGTAAGTACGAGCAGTACTTC; CDR3: CASSLGTGSKYEQYF
V: TRBV2; J: TRBJ1-1; size: NA; D: TRBD1; DNA: TGTGCCAGCAGCGGGGGGACAGGGAGAGGGAACACTGAAGCTTTCTTT; CDR3: CASSGGTGRGNTEAFF
V: TRBV19; J: TRBJ1-1; size: NA; D: NA; DNA: TGTGCCAGTAGTAACCGGGGGAGCACTGAAGCTTTCTTT; CDR3: CASSNRGSTEAFF
V: TRBV2; J: TRBJ2-1; size: NA; D: TRBD1; DNA: TGTGCCAGCAGTGAAGGGTCAGGGGGCATGGTAGAGCAGTTCTTC; CDR3: CASSEGSGGMVEQFF
V: TRBV9; J: TRBJ2-2; size: NA; D: TRBD1; DNA: TGTGCCAGCAGCGTAGCTACAGGACAGGGTAGCACCGGGGAGCTGTTTTTT; CDR3: CASSVATGQGSTGELFF
V: TRBV21-1; J: TRBJ1-5; size: once; D: NA; DNA: TGTGCCAGCAGCAAGGACAGCTTCGGGCCCCAGCATTTT; CDR3: CASSKDSFGPQHF
V: TRBV29-1; J: TRBJ1-5; size: NA; D: TRBD1; DNA: TGCAGCGTAGGGGGCGAGAATCAGCCCCAGCATTTT; CDR3: CSVGGENQPQHF
V: TRBV13; J: TRBJ2-7; size: NA; D: TRBD2; DNA: TGTGCCAGCAGCTTACGACGGGCTAGCGGGCTGGGCGAGCAGTACTTC; CDR3: CASSLRRASGLGEQYF
V: TRBV18; J: TRBJ1-2; size: NA; D: NA; DNA: TGTGCCAGCTCACCAGACAGCTATGGCTACACCTTC; CDR3: CASSPDSYGYTF
V: TRBV2; J: TRBJ1-4; size: NA; D: NA; DNA: TGTGCCAGCGCCACAGGGCTAACTAATGAAAAACTGTTTTTT; CDR3: CASATGLTNEKLFF
V: TRBV6-6; J: TRBJ1-2; size: NA; D: NA; DNA: TGTGCCAGCAGTTTCGAGGGGGGGCATGGCTACACCTTC; CDR3: CASSFEGGHGYTF
V: TRBV19; J: TRBJ2-5; size: NA; D: NA; DNA: TGTGCCAGTAGTTTCTCGACTGGCTTCCAAGAGACCCAGTACTTC; CDR3: CASSFSTGFQETQYF
V: TRBV28; J: TRBJ2-7; size: NA; D: NA; DNA: TGTGCCAGCAGTTCAGTCTACGAGGGGTACTTC; CDR3: CASSSVYEGYF
V: TRBV27; J: TRBJ2-3; size: NA; D: TRBD1; DNA: TGTGCCAGCCTCGACAGGGGCTTTGAAGATACGCAGTATTTT; CDR3: CASLDRGFEDTQYF
V: TRBV4-1; J: TRBJ2-7; size: NA; D: NA; DNA: TGCGCCAGCAGCCAAGCCCCTCCGGAGCAGTACGAGCAGTGCTTC; CDR3: CASSQAPPEQYEQCF
V: TRBV27; J: TRBJ1-6; size: NA; D: TRBD1; DNA: TGTGCCAGCAGTTCGCAGGGGGCAGGGAATTCACCCCTCCACTTT; CDR3: CASSSQGAGNSPLHF
V: TRBV5-1; J: TRBJ2-7; size: few; D: NA; DNA: TGCGCCAGCAGGGTGGGAGGAACCTCCTACGAGCAGTACTTC; CDR3: CASRVGGTSYEQYF
V: TRBV5-1; J: TRBJ1-2; size: NA; D: TRBD1; DNA: TGCGCCAGCAGCTTGGGGTACAGGGGCGCTTCTATGGGCTACACCTTC; CDR3: CASSLGYRGASMGYTF
V: TRBV18; J: TRBJ1-1; size: NA; D: NA; DNA: TGTGCCAGCTCACCGGCCGGGGGACGGTTGAACACTGAAGCTTTCTTT; CDR3: CASSPAGGRLNTEAFF
V: TRBV6-6; J: TRBJ2-7; size: NA; D: NA; DNA: TGTGCCAGCAGGACAGCTACCAAGGGTTCCTACGAGCAGTACTTC; CDR3: CASRTATKGSYEQYF
V: TRBV15; J: TRBJ2-1; size: NA; D: TRBD1; DNA: TGTGCCACCAGCAGATTACGACAGGGGTTGTCGAATGAGCAGTTCTTC; CDR3: CATSRLRQGLSNEQFF
V: TRBV6-1; J: TRBJ2-6; size: NA; D: TRBD1; DNA: TGTGCCAGCAGTGACATACCGGGACAGGGCTCTGGGGCCAACGGCCTGACTTTC; CDR3: CASSDIPGQGSGANGLTF
V: TRBV19; J: TRBJ2-7; size: NA; D: TRBD2; DNA: TGTGCCAGCTCAGCGGGAGTTAAGTACGAGCAGTACTTC; CDR3: CASSAGVKYEQYF
V: TRBV7-9; J: TRBJ2-4; size: NA; D: NA; DNA: TGTGCCAGCAGCTCGCCCGAACTCATAGCCAAAAACATTCAGTACTTC; CDR3: CASSSPELIAKNIQYF
V: TRBV5-1; J: TRBJ2-7; size: NA; D: TRBD2; DNA: TGCGCCAGCAGCTTGGCCGAACTAGCGGGAGACGAGCAGTACTTC; CDR3: CASSLAELAGDEQYF
V: TRBV7-2; J: TRBJ1-1; size: NA; D: NA; DNA: TGTGCCAGCAGCCGGGGGACGGGAAACACTGAAGCTTTCTTT; CDR3: CASSRGTGNTEAFF
V: TRBV2; J: TRBJ2-1; size: NA; D: TRBD2; DNA: TGTGCCAGCAGTGCACCGGGACTAGCGCCGAGGGGTTACAATGAGCAGTTCTTC; CDR3: CASSAPGLAPRGYNEQFF
V: TRBV27; J: TRBJ2-1; size: NA; D: TRBD2; DNA: TGTGCCAGCAGTTTTCCCCCTCCGACGAACGGGACAGGAAAAGCGGGAGGGAGTAACAATGAGCAGTTCTTC; CDR3: CASSFPPPTNGTGKAGGSNNEQFF
V: TRBV7-2; J: TRBJ2-1; size: few; D: TRBD2; DNA: TGTGCCAGCAGCCCTCTCCTAGCGGGGGAGAATGAGCAGTTCTTC; CDR3: CASSPLLAGENEQFF
V: TRBV6-4; J: TRBJ2-6; size: NA; D: NA; DNA: TGTGCCAGCAGTGAACACGCGGGTGGGGCCAACGTCCTGACTTTC; CDR3: CASSEHAGGANVLTF
V: TRBV27; J: TRBJ1-5; size: NA; D: NA; DNA: TGTGCCAGCACTCAAACGGGGTTTCCTGGGAATCAGCCCCAGCATTTT; CDR3: CASTQTGFPGNQPQHF
V: TRBV9; J: TRBJ2-3; size: NA; D: TRBD2; DNA: TGTGCCAGCAGCGTAGCGGGAGGGCCCACAGATACGCAGTATTTT; CDR3: CASSVAGGPTDTQYF
V: TRBV19; J: TRBJ2-3; size: NA; D: NA; DNA: TGTGCCAGTAGTATAGACGGGTTTCCAAGCCACACAGATACGCAGTATTTT; CDR3: CASSIDGFPSHTDTQYF
V: TRBV11-2; J: TRBJ1-1; size: NA; D: NA; DNA: TGTGCCAGCAGCTCCATACAGGGTTACACTGAAGCTTTCTTT; CDR3: CASSSIQGYTEAFF
V: TRBV29-1; J: TRBJ2-3; size: NA; D: TRBD2; DNA: TGCAGCGGAGGGACTAGCGGTTCAGATACGCAGTATTTT; CDR3: CSGGTSGSDTQYF